This entry lists 10 T cell receptor beta chains sequenced from one sample in a study of OX40 agonist ivuxolimab in advanced cancers. Assay: immunoSEQ multiplex PCR; the TCRdb copy retains only in-frame clones and omits some. The sample carries roughly 13,000 clones, approximately 93% recorded once. The sample was CD4+ or CD8+ T cells sorted from blood, taken in a trial of the OX40 agonist ivuxolimab. The origin of the receptors is an adult with an advanced solid tumor such as melanoma, head and neck, liver or kidney cancer.

The chain links TRBV5-5 to TRBJ1-2; D remains ambiguous. Germline lookup yields CDR1 SGHKS and CDR2 YYEKEE (reference sequence). The CDR3 has 12 amino acids. With 3 bases removed from V and 8 bases from J, the gap between germline ends came to 11 bases. The CDR3 is CASSYTGMGYTF. The CDR3 coding sequence is TGTGCCAGCAGCTACACGGGGATGGGCTACACCTTC.

The chain links TRBV19 to TRBJ2-7; 9 positions agree with TRBD2. The junction had 8 bases not matched to a gene; V was cut back by 3 bases and J by 5 bases. The germline gives CDR1 LNHDA, CDR2 SQIVND (reference sequence). The CDR3 loop spans 15 amino acids. The CDR3 DNA reads TGTGCCAGTAGTATCCCTGCGGGAGGGCCCAACGAGCAGTACTTC. Protein sequence: CASSIPAGGPNEQYF.

The chain recombines TRBV11-2 with TRBJ2-5, with no clear D. With the DNA end fitting TRBJ2-7 better, the J assignment may be wrong. Per germline, CDR1 SGHAT and CDR2 FQNNGV. This CDR3 spans 12 amino acids. CDR3: CASSLGSYEQYF. The CDR3 DNA is TGTGCCAGCAGTCTAGGATCCTACGAGCAGTACTTC.

This clone was seen just once. The V gene is TRBV5-1, the J gene TRBJ1-6; no firm D call. Germline V gene lookup returns CDR1 SGHRS and CDR2 YFSETQ. V gave up 0 bases and J gave up 0 bases, with 10 bases separating them. This CDR3 spans 17 amino acids. The CDR3: CASSLGPGDSYNSPLHF. The CDR3 coding sequence is TGCGCCAGCAGCTTGGGACCTGGGGACTCCTATAATTCACCCCTCCACTTT.

The rearrangement uses TRBV5-5 and TRBJ2-6, with D uncertain. This CDR3 has 15 residues. Germline V gene sequence: CDR1 SGHKS, CDR2 YYEKEE (reference sequence). Trimming stripped 5 bases from V and 0 bases from J, with 9 bases between. Here the CDR3 DNA reads TGTGCCAGCAGATTCGGCAGCTCTGGGGCCAACGTCCTGACTTTC. Amino acid sequence: CASRFGSSGANVLTF. Full variable domain (outside the CDR3, taken from reference TRBV5-5 and TRBJ2-6): DAGVTQSPTHLIKTRGQQVTLRCSPISGHKSVSWYQQVLGQGPQFIFQYYEKEERGRGNFPDRFSARQFPNYSSELNVNALLLGDSALYLCASRFGSSGANVLTFGAGSRLTVL.

J is TRBJ2-1 and V is TRBV4-3; D possibly corresponds to TRBD2 (6 bases). The V and J ends lost 1 base and 6 bases respectively, with 16 bases between them. The CDR3 has 16 residues. From germline, CDR1 is LGHNA and CDR2 YSLEER. The CDR3 bases are TGCGCCAGCAGCCAAGGACACGACGGACTACGCAATGAGCAGTTCTTC. The encoded protein is CASSQGHDGLRNEQFF.

The chain combines TRBV2 with TRBJ2-2; 13 nucleotides line up with TRBD2. V was pared by 6 bases and J by 6 bases, with 4 bases of the junction left unmatched. This CDR3 is built from 15 residues. From germline, CDR1 is SNHLY and CDR2 FYNNEI. The CDR3 reads CASRTSGGAPGELFF. The CDR3 DNA sequence: TGTGCCAGCAGAACTAGCGGGGGGGCTCCCGGGGAGCTGTTTTTT.

V and J are TRBV4-3 and TRBJ2-3; perhaps D is TRBD1 or TRBD2 (5 bases each). The V gene's germline CDR1 is LGHNA and CDR2 YSLEER. This CDR3 has 15 amino acids. Deletions cut 4 bases from V and 4 bases from J, with 15 bases between. The CDR3 DNA sequence: TGCGCCAGCAGCCTAAGCCGGGACGGGTCAGATACGCAGTATTTT. Its translation is CASSLSRDGSDTQYF.

V usage is TRBV6-6 and J usage is TRBJ2-7; 7 bases agree with TRBD2. V dropped 0 bases and J dropped 2; count of bases not matched to a gene: 7. The CDR3 length is 16 residues. Germline CDR1 is MNHNY and CDR2 is SVGAGI (reference sequence). The CDR3 is CASSYSGEGTAYEQYF. CDR3 sequence (DNA): TGTGCCAGCAGTTACTCGGGGGAGGGCACCGCCTACGAGCAGTACTTC.

This clone was observed once. V usage is TRBV19 and J usage is TRBJ1-5, with a tentative D call TRBD1 (6 bases). CDR3 length: 15 amino acids. Trimming took off 5 bases at V and 4 bases at J, with 15 bases between the two ends. The germline V gene has CDR1 LNHDA and CDR2 SQIVND (reference sequence). CDR3 sequence: CASSGDQGFNQPQHF. The CDR3 DNA reads as TGTGCCAGTAGTGGGGATCAGGGGTTTAATCAGCCCCAGCATTTT.